This T cell receptor (beta chain) was found in a study of T cells in Graves' hyperthyroidism and ophthalmopathy (dated by TCRdb to between 2018 and 2020). A note on the overall study: Peripheral blood samples were taken at initial diagnosis, before any treatment was given. TCR V-J signatures able to tell the groups apart were searched for in a discovery cohort of 90 to 100 patients, of whom over 40 had Graves' ophthalmopathy and 57 had stable Graves' hyperthyroidism. An independent validation cohort of around 19 hyperthyroidism patients and about 15 patients who later progressed to ophthalmopathy tested prospective prediction of ophthalmopathy. For training and testing, the roughly 100 patients in the discovery cohort were randomly divided in a 7:3 ratio. Thyroid tissue and blood T-cell repertoires from several Graves' hyperthyroidism patients were also compared in the study. After sampling, hyperthyroidism patients received methimazole starting at 30 mg daily, and ophthalmopathy patients received high-dose intravenous methylprednisolone. TCR Vbeta CDR3 sequencing of roughly 140 peripheral blood samples (approximately 44 ophthalmopathy, about 74 hyperthyroidism and approximately 17 progressor patients) is reported in the paper.

Graves' hyperthyroidism was defined as stable when no progression to ophthalmopathy occurred over 18 months of follow-up. Hyperthyroidism patients were newly diagnosed, with disease duration under 2 months, and aged 18 to 65 years. Exclusion was applied to patients with uncontrolled infections, other autoimmune diseases, pregnancy or lactation. Diagnoses relied on clinical symptoms, serum thyroxine and TRAb, thyroid ultrasound and orbital computed tomography. PBMCs were separated from around 9.1 ml of fresh peripheral blood using Ficoll-Paque density gradient centrifugation. Trizol reagent was used to extract total RNA, and RNA quality was then checked on an Agilent 2100 Bioanalyzer. The TCR beta CDR3 regions were amplified from the RNA transcripts. The first round of RT-PCR for the TCR CDR3 was performed with the HTBI primer set and the Qiagen OneStep RT-PCR kit. The libraries were constructed in a second round of multiplex PCR and then size-selected and purified. Paired-end sequencing of the libraries was performed with 100 bp reads on an Illumina HiSeq2000. The study's processing was this. SOAPnuke was used to process the raw data, with reads discarded if the reads contained adapters or uncalled bases, had a mean Phred below 15, or lacked an exact constant-primer or identifier match. COPE v1.2.5 was used to merge high-quality paired reads, and clonotypes were defined as unique nucleotide sequences. Clonotypes were aligned to IMGT TRBV, TRBD and TRBJ reference segments using MiTCR v1.1. The analysis was restricted to V-J combinations with a frequency above 0.0001, which together covered 99.2% of the repertoires. A TCS score was defined as the ratio between F50 (clonal expansion) and ExV (chaos), using BLOSUM62-based TCRdist between CDR3 peptides within each V-J. Welch's t-statistics and random forest reduced roughly 530 V-J features to under 15, which were used in a naive Bayes classifier (R e1071). TCRdb cleaned the public reads at Q25 with fastp, built clones with MiXCR and kept in-frame beta chains. Rows merge per CDR3 protein into single entries with the most common DNA and genes. TCRdb's processing, not the authors' own work, is the source of the V and J calls. Within this sample are 650,000 to 700,000 distinct CDR3 sequences, with 17% of them counted one time only. The ten biggest clones cover about a sixth of the sample.

Study-wide conclusions, independent of this receptor: Ophthalmopathy was separated from stable hyperthyroidism by a 13 V-J signature model, with around 90% sensitivity and 81% to 82% specificity obtained in cross-validation and 80%/75% obtained in testing. In validation, the model predicted progression to ophthalmopathy a median of about 5.9 months before onset, with approximately 68% sensitivity and roughly 79% specificity. No statistical method was used to fix the sample size in advance, and group allocation was not hidden from the investigators. Blood samples also contained most of the expanded thyroid clonotypes (frequency above 0.001), which suggests that blood repertoires may reflect thyroid immune responses.

This clonotype came up many times. The antigen this receptor binds is unknown. No much larger clone exists at a distance of one base, and base qualities are not known. For CDR1 and CDR2, the germline V gene (reference sequence) lists MNHEY and SMNVEV. The junction shows trimming of 5 bases on V and 0 bases on J, and the gene matches do not reach 4 bases of it. The CDR3 starts with the cysteine, ends with the phenylalanine, and has 16 residues. Only the CDR3 DNA stays, 48 bases, in frame from base 1. Sample: blood. The chain joins TRBV27 to TRBJ2-2; 9 central bases correspond to TRBD2. The sequence derives from a man aged 50 to 60 with Graves' hyperthyroidism. CDR3 protein: CASSPIAGANTGELFF. The DNA sequence follows: TGTGCCAGCAGTCCAATAGCGGGGGCGAACACCGGGGAGCTGTTTTTT.